The 27 T cell receptor beta chains listed next were all sequenced from one sample in a study of T cell responses to AZD1222 COVID-19 vaccine. Assay used: immunoSEQ multiplex PCR; TCRdb lists only in-frame clones, some missing. The table includes fewer than 150,000 clones, almost 90% detected once. The sequencing here drew on peripheral blood, taken on day 0 of AZD1222 vaccination. These receptors were taken from an adult in good health.

The rearrangement uses TRBV7-9 and TRBJ2-2; 10 positions agree with TRBD1. The V gene's germline CDR1 is SEHNR and CDR2 FQNEAQ (reference sequence). The CDR3 is 16 amino acids. The V and J ends lost 5 bases and 4 bases, in that order; junction bases with no gene match: 7. CDR3 protein: CASSDRTGGGTGELFF. In DNA form, the CDR3 reads TGTGCCAGCAGCGATCGGACAGGGGGGGGCACCGGGGAGCTGTTTTTT.

The chain recombines TRBV7-9 with TRBJ1-6, with no clear D. Germline loops: CDR1 SEHNR, CDR2 FQNEAQ (reference sequence). The CDR3 covers 12 residues. The V and J ends lost 4 bases and 5 bases respectively, with 3 bases between them. The chain's CDR3 is CASSSDNSPLHF. The CDR3 bases are TGTGCCAGCAGCTCAGATAATTCACCCCTCCACTTT.

This chain links TRBV24-1 with TRBJ2-7; no firm D call. The CDR3 consists of 14 residues. The germline V gene encodes CDR1 KGHDR and CDR2 SFDVKD. V was clipped by 10 bases and J by 2 bases, with 17 bases between them. CDR3 DNA sequence: TGTGCCACGCACGGAACTTACCTCCCCTACGAGCAGTACTTC. Residues: CATHGTYLPYEQYF.

Here the CDR3 reads CASSPPAGGSYEQYF. In DNA form, the CDR3 reads TGTGCCAGCTCACCACCCGCGGGCGGCTCCTACGAGCAGTACTTC. The V and J genes are TRBV18 and TRBJ2-7, with D perhaps TRBD2 (5 bases). The CDR3 extends over 15 amino acids. The V gene's germline CDR1 is KGHSH and CDR2 LQKENI. V lost 0 bases and J lost 0, with 9 bases in between.

V and J are TRBV9 and TRBJ2-1; no firm D call. The CDR3 is 14 residues long. The V and J ends lost 5 bases and 0 bases respectively, with 9 bases between them. CDR1 and CDR2 (germline): SGDLS, YYNGEE. The CDR3 here is CASSPLSSYNEQFF. For the CDR3, the DNA is TGTGCCAGCAGTCCTCTCTCCTCCTACAATGAGCAGTTCTTC.

The chain combines TRBV7-2 with TRBJ2-7, with unresolved D. CDR1 SGHTA and CDR2 FQGNSA come from the germline V gene. The CDR3 sequence is 14 residues long. Trimming took 5 bases from V and 2 from J, leaving 13 bases between them. CDR3 region: CASSLLGSPYEQYF. For the CDR3, the DNA is TGTGCCAGCAGCCTACTCGGCTCCCCCTACGAGCAGTACTTC.

The genes are TRBV6-5 and TRBJ2-7, with TRBD2 identical over 10 bases. The germline gives CDR1 MNHEY, CDR2 SVGAGI. With V trimmed by 4 bases and J by 7 bases, 7 bases remained unmatched. This CDR3 is built from 14 residues. The CDR3 nucleotides read TGTGCCAGCAGTTTGAGCGGGAGGGCCGGGGAGCAGTACTTC. Its translation: CASSLSGRAGEQYF.

The count of this clone is one. The chain has TRBV7-4 and TRBJ2-1; D perhaps matches TRBD2 (5 bases). Trimming stripped 4 bases from V and 0 bases from J, with 13 bases between. This CDR3 region has 16 residues. Per germline, CDR1 SGHVT and CDR2 SQSDAQ. This chain's CDR3 is CASSSTEASSYNEQFF. The CDR3 coding sequence is TGTGCCAGCAGCTCTACGGAGGCGAGCTCCTACAATGAGCAGTTCTTC.

The rearrangement uses TRBV7-2 and TRBJ2-1; 8 bases agree with TRBD1. V lost 5 bases to trimming and J lost 13 bases; unmatched junction nucleotides: 10. Germline V CDR1 and CDR2: SGHTA, FQGNSA. The CDR3 runs to 13 residues. The CDR3 DNA reads TGTGCCAGCAGCCCCCGCTTCAGGGGGCCCCAGTTCTTC. It is translated as CASSPRFRGPQFF.

This chain uses TRBV7-9 with TRBJ1-1; a weak D match, TRBD1 (5 bases). Trimming removed 6 bases at V and 1 base at J, with 15 bases between. Germline values: CDR1 SEHNR, CDR2 FQNEAQ (reference sequence). The CDR3 has 15 residues. CDR3 sequence: CASRPGRASNTEAFF. CDR3 nucleotide sequence: TGTGCCAGCAGGCCAGGCAGGGCCTCGAACACTGAAGCTTTCTTT.

This clone has a single count. The chain recombines TRBV5-4 with TRBJ2-5, with 8 bases aligning to TRBD1. The germline CDR1 and CDR2 sequences are SGHNT and YYREEE (reference sequence). J lost 2 bases, V lost 0 bases, and 6 bases had no gene match. The CDR3 is made up of 16 amino acids. In nucleotides, the CDR3 is TGTGCCAGCAGCTTGGGTCAGGGGGCTGGGCAAGAGACCCAGTACTTC. Residues: CASSLGQGAGQETQYF.

This clone was seen once. The chain combines TRBV11-3 with TRBJ2-1; TRBD1 aligns across 7 bases. Per the germline V gene, CDR1 is SGHNT and CDR2 is YENEEA. J lost 8 bases, V lost 4 bases, and 8 bases had no gene match. This CDR3 has 14 residues. CDR3 DNA: TGTGCCAGCAGCTCGACGACAGGGCCCGATGAGCAGTTCTTC. Translated: CASSSTTGPDEQFF.

This clone was counted a few times. This chain connects TRBV7-2 to TRBJ1-2; 8 bases agree with TRBD1. The CDR3 contains 13 residues. The J segment lost 7 bases and the V segment lost 2 bases, leaving 3 bases of the junction unmatched. Germline-derived CDR1 and CDR2 are SGHTA and FQGNSA. The CDR3 coding sequence is TGTGCCAGCAGCTTATCAGGGGGCGGTGGCTACACCTTC. Translated, it gives CASSLSGGGGYTF.

The chain uses TRBV7-9 and TRBJ2-7; a weak D match, TRBD1 (6 bases). The CDR3 sequence is 14 residues long. The V gene's germline CDR1 is SEHNR and CDR2 FQNEAQ (reference sequence). V lost 5 bases and J 1 base, leaving 12 bases between the germline ends. Here the CDR3 DNA reads TGTGCCAGCAGCCCATCACAGGGATCCTACGAGCAGTACTTC. Residues: CASSPSQGSYEQYF.

This clone was counted a few times. This sequence joins TRBV29-1 and TRBJ1-5, with D possibly matching TRBD1 (5 bases). Germline V CDR1 and CDR2: SQVTM, ANQGSEA. The CDR3 is 12 amino acids. V was pared by 6 bases and J by 5 bases, with 11 bases between. CDR3: CSVGDGDQPQHF. The CDR3 nucleotides are TGCAGCGTCGGGGACGGGGATCAGCCCCAGCATTTT.

This chain joins TRBV2 and TRBJ1-1, with 8 bases matching TRBD1. V lost 1 base to trimming and J lost 6 bases; unmatched junction nucleotides: 4. The CDR3 contains 14 residues. CDR1 and CDR2 (germline): SNHLY, FYNNEI. CDR3 amino acids: CASSEGTGTPEAFF. The CDR3 nucleotides read TGTGCCAGCAGTGAAGGGACAGGGACCCCTGAAGCTTTCTTT.

V gene TRBV3-1 (or the pseudogene TRBV3-2) combines with J gene TRBJ2-5; D possibly corresponds to TRBD1 (6 bases). The V gene lost 4 bases and the J gene lost 1 base, with 13 bases spanning the gap. Germline loops: CDR1 LGHDT, CDR2 YNNKEL (reference sequence). There are 15 residues in the CDR3. The CDR3 loop is CASSRATGPQETQYF. In DNA, the CDR3 is TGTGCCAGCAGCCGAGCGACAGGACCCCAAGAGACCCAGTACTTC.

V usage is TRBV9 and J usage is TRBJ2-5; TRBD2 matches at 8 bases. This CDR3 spans 15 amino acids. V was clipped by 0 bases and J by 5 bases; unmatched bases: 6. CDR1 and CDR2 from the germline V gene are SGDLS and YYNGEE. The CDR3 loop reads CASSVGNSGIETQYF. Here the CDR3 DNA reads TGTGCCAGCAGCGTAGGTAATAGCGGGATTGAGACCCAGTACTTC.

The J gene is TRBJ2-2, the V gene TRBV5-1; D is ambiguous. The CDR3 is 14 residues long. Trimming took 7 bases from V and 2 from J, leaving 12 bases between them. Per germline, CDR1 SGHRS and CDR2 YFSETQ. The CDR3 protein is CASGNPPNTGELFF. In DNA, the CDR3 is TGCGCCAGCGGAAATCCTCCTAACACCGGGGAGCTGTTTTTT.

J is TRBJ1-4 and V is TRBV11-2; D gene unclear. CDR1 and CDR2 (germline): SGHAT, FQNNGV. This CDR3 has 16 amino acids. Trimming left V 1 base short and J 0 bases short, with 9 bases between. In DNA, the CDR3 is TGTGCCAGCAGCTTAGGCGGTGGGGCAACTAATGAAAAACTGTTTTTT. Amino acid sequence: CASSLGGGATNEKLFF.

The chain combines TRBV30 with TRBJ2-3; 8 bases are a match to TRBD2. The J segment lost 4 bases and the V segment lost 5 bases, leaving 5 bases of the junction unmatched. The CDR3 length is 13 residues. Germline V gene sequence: CDR1 GTSNPN, CDR2 SVGIG (reference sequence). CDR3 protein: CAWVAGRSDTQYF. As DNA, the CDR3 is TGTGCCTGGGTAGCGGGAAGGTCAGATACGCAGTATTTT.

This sequence joins TRBV6-5 and TRBJ1-1, with D perhaps matching TRBD1 (5 bases). In germline, CDR1 is MNHEY, CDR2 SVGAGI. V was shortened by 11 bases and J by 3 bases, with 7 bases between the two germline ends. The CDR3 contains 10 residues. The CDR3 nucleotides read TGTGCCGGGACCGACACTGAAGCTTTCTTT. Its translation: CAGTDTEAFF.

In DNA, the CDR3 is TGCAGCGTTGAAGGGGCCGCGGGGTTCACTGGAAACACCATATATTTT. Amino acid sequence: CSVEGAAGFTGNTIYF. The chain recombines TRBV29-1 with TRBJ1-3; D not resolved. V was clipped by 1 base and J by 2 bases, with 15 bases between them. The germline CDR1 and CDR2 sequences are SQVTM and ANQGSEA. The CDR3 totals 16 residues. Full variable domain (outside the CDR3, taken from reference TRBV29-1 and TRBJ1-3): SAVISQKPSRDICQRGTSLTIQCQVDSQVTMMFWYRQQPGQSLTLIATANQGSEATYESGFVIDKFPISRPNLTFSTLTVSNMSPEDSSIYLCSVEGAAGFTGNTIYFGEGSWLTVV.

The chain joins TRBV19 to TRBJ1-5, with TRBD1 as a possible D gene (5 bases). Trimming pared 3 bases from V and 7 bases from J, leaving 16 bases between. The CDR3 runs to 15 residues. Germline CDR1 reads LNHDA; CDR2 reads SQIVND (reference sequence). The CDR3 nucleotides are TGTGCCAGTAGTATTGGGGCCCTCGAAAACCAGCCCCAGCATTTT. This encodes CASSIGALENQPQHF.

This CDR3 reads CASSRLLSTDYEQYF. DNA of the CDR3: TGTGCCAGCAGCCGACTTCTTTCTACGGACTACGAGCAGTACTTC. The chain is built from TRBV2 and TRBJ2-7; D is unclear. CDR1 and CDR2 (germline): SNHLY, FYNNEI. CDR3 length equals 15 residues. Deletions cut 6 bases from V and 3 bases from J, with 18 bases between.

The chain has TRBV19 and TRBJ1-1; D is possibly TRBD1 (6 bases). Per the germline V gene, CDR1 is LNHDA and CDR2 is SQIVND (reference sequence). V was shortened by 7 bases and J by 5 bases, with 11 bases between the two germline ends. The CDR3 length is 12 residues. CDR3 bases: TGTGCCAGTAAGAAGCAGGGGACTGAAGCTTTCTTT. Amino acids: CASKKQGTEAFF.

V gene TRBV7-9 combines with J gene TRBJ2-1, with TRBD2 identical over 9 bases. J gave up 2 bases and V 6 bases, and 2 bases lay outside the gene matches. The CDR3 has 14 amino acids. In germline, CDR1 is SEHNR, CDR2 FQNEAQ (reference sequence). CDR3 residues: CASSEREAYNEQFF. The CDR3 DNA sequence: TGTGCCAGCAGTGAGCGGGAGGCCTACAATGAGCAGTTCTTC.